Each of the 26 T cell receptor beta chains below was sequenced from the same sample in a study of spatial heterogeneity in lung cancer. This sample's time point: sample taken at primary tumor resection. Study-wide results and limits: Tumoral mutation counts were tracked by counts of expanded intratumoral alpha and beta TCRs.

The antigens these receptors bind are not known. TCRdb re-called the 5' RACE reads with MiXCR, one entry per CDR3 protein. The data hold 9,700 or so distinct CDR3 sequences, with 5.5% to 7% observed a single time. This specimen was lung tumor tissue, taken at surgery. All receptors come from a male donor with early-stage non-small cell lung cancer.

Relative to its sample, this clonotype is medium-sized. This beta chain is off target for a library built for alpha chains, so its abundance means little. The chain carries TRBV10-3 and TRBJ1-1; 8 bases agree with TRBD1. V shed 7 bases, J shed 8 bases, and the junction held 9 bases outside the gene matches. The CDR3 covers 13 residues. CDR1 is ENHRY and CDR2 is SYGVKD in the germline V gene. The CDR3 DNA is TGTGCCATCACCCACACGACAGGGGAGGAAGCTTTCTTT. It codes for CAITHTTGEEAFF.

The table lists this clonotype with many counts. Little can be read into the size of this beta chain, an off-target read in a library designed for alpha chains. The chain recombines TRBV30 with TRBJ1-2; D unresolved. CDR1 is GTSNPN and CDR2 is SVGIG in the germline V gene (reference sequence). Trimming left V 8 bases short and J 4 bases short, with 11 bases between. This CDR3 region has 11 residues. CDR3 region: CAGQRSYGYTF. The CDR3, as DNA: TGTGCCGGGCAGAGATCCTATGGCTACACCTTC.

The table lists this clonotype with many counts. Because this beta chain is a stray read in a library intended to capture alpha chains, its abundance should not be given much weight. J is TRBJ2-1 and V is TRBV3-1; TRBD2 matches at 8 bases. V lost 4 bases to trimming and J lost 4 bases; unmatched junction nucleotides: 6. The CDR3 spans 15 residues. In germline, CDR1 is LGHDT, CDR2 YNNKEL (reference sequence). The CDR3 DNA is TGTGCCAGCAGCCGAGCGGGAGTTCTTTACAATGAGCAGTTCTTC. Amino acids: CASSRAGVLYNEQFF.

This clonotype is labeled as medium-sized. As an off-target read in a library built for alpha chains, this beta chain has a frequency of little significance. The V call is TRBV29-1, the J call TRBJ2-1; D ambiguous. V lost 5 bases and J lost 4, with 15 bases in between. Germline V gene data show CDR1 as SQVTM and CDR2 as ANQGSEA. The CDR3 is made up of 14 amino acids. Written as DNA, the CDR3 is TGCAGCGTTTCAGGCGGCCAGAGTTACAATGAGCAGTTCTTC. Translation: CSVSGGQSYNEQFF.

This clonotype was recorded many times. This beta chain is a stray sequence in a library constructed for alpha chains; its clone size is not meaningful. This rearrangement joins TRBV7-9 to TRBJ2-2; D is ambiguous. The CDR3 consists of 15 residues. Germline loops: CDR1 SEHNR, CDR2 FQNEAQ (reference sequence). V lost 7 bases and J 2 bases, leaving 14 bases between the germline ends. The CDR3 sequence is CASILRVLNTGELFF. The CDR3 DNA follows: TGTGCCAGCATCCTCCGGGTTCTCAACACCGGGGAGCTGTTTTTT.

This clonotype was detected ten times or more. A library made for alpha chains picked up this beta chain off target, so its size means little. The chain employs TRBV12-3 or TRBV12-4 and TRBJ2-3; 12 bases are shared with TRBD2. J gave up 0 bases and V 6 bases, and 7 bases lay outside the gene matches. CDR3 length equals 17 residues. The CDR3: CASRTSGGPLSTDTQYF. CDR3 DNA: TGTGCCAGCAGAACTAGCGGGGGGCCTTTGAGCACAGATACGCAGTATTTT.

This clonotype was seen ten or more times. This beta chain is an off-target read within a library intended for alpha chains, so its frequency means little. The V gene is TRBV18, the J gene TRBJ2-5; D gene ambiguous. The CDR3 has 12 residues. The V gene lost 3 bases and the J gene lost 0 bases, with 2 bases spanning the gap. Germline CDR1 and CDR2: KGHSH and LQKENI. The CDR3 DNA sequence: TGTGCCAGCTCACCGTACCAAGAGACCCAGTACTTC. It encodes CASSPYQETQYF.

A single count supports this clonotype. With the library built for alpha chains, this beta chain is off target and its frequency is not meaningful. V usage is TRBV2 and J usage is TRBJ2-5; 11 bases map to TRBD2. This CDR3 is 17 amino acids long. CDR1 and CDR2 from the germline V gene are SNHLY and FYNNEI. The trim removed 1 base at V and 1 base at J, leaving 5 bases unmatched. The CDR3 DNA reads TGTGCCAGCAGTGAAGACGGGACTAGCGGCCCCCAAGAGACCCAGTACTTC. The encoded protein is CASSEDGTSGPQETQYF.

By frequency in the sample, this clonotype is medium-sized. This beta chain is a stray sequence in a library constructed for alpha chains; its clone size is not meaningful. The gene calls are TRBV7-9 and TRBJ2-1; 13 positions agree with TRBD2. After removal of 5 bases from V and 7 bases from J, the junction contained 8 bases not matched to a gene. Germline V gives CDR1 SEHNR, CDR2 FQNEAQ (reference sequence). There are 16 residues in the CDR3. The chain's CDR3 is CASSNGLAGVKNEQFF. CDR3 nucleotides: TGTGCCAGCAGCAATGGACTAGCGGGAGTGAAGAATGAGCAGTTCTTC.

This clonotype is judged medium-sized. The size of this beta chain means little, since it is a stray read in a library made for alpha chains. The CDR3 DNA reads TGTGCCAGCAGCAATTTAAGGGCCGGGAGCAAACGGAGTGAAGCTTTCTTT. Its translation is CASSNLRAGSKRSEAFF. J is TRBJ1-1 and V is TRBV12-3 or TRBV12-4; D is unclear. This CDR3 is built from 17 residues. The germline V and J ends were trimmed by 6 bases and 7 bases, with 27 bases remaining between them.

This clonotype was recorded many times. Since the library was made to target alpha chains, this beta chain is a stray read and its abundance is not meaningful. The genes are TRBV7-6 and TRBJ1-4; D not certain. CDR1 is SGHVS, CDR2 FNYEAQ, per germline. The CDR3 is 14 residues long. V shed 4 bases and J shed 11 bases, with 17 bases lying between them. DNA of the CDR3: TGTGCCAGCAGCTCTCCCGGGTCCGCGGAGAAACTGTTTTTT. Translation gives CASSSPGSAEKLFF.

This clonotype has a count of ten or more. This beta chain is an unintended read in a library built for alpha chains; its size means little. This chain connects TRBV20-1 to TRBJ2-5; D perhaps matches TRBD2 (5 bases). Germline values: CDR1 DFQATT, CDR2 SNEGSKA (reference sequence). The CDR3 covers 14 residues. The V end lost 3 bases, the J end lost 1 base, and 12 bases lay between the germline ends. The CDR3 region is CSARPRAGQETQYF. CDR3 coding DNA: TGCAGTGCTAGGCCCCGGGCGGGCCAAGAGACCCAGTACTTC.

This clonotype was detected many times. This beta chain lies outside the target of a library built for alpha chains; its clone size means little. This chain links TRBV12-3 or TRBV12-4 with TRBJ1-1, with 10 bases fitting TRBD1. The trim removed 5 bases at V and 0 bases at J, leaving 6 bases unmatched. This CDR3 comprises 16 residues. CDR3 sequence: CASSPGTGAVNTEAFF. The CDR3 nucleotides are TGTGCCAGCAGTCCCGGGACAGGGGCCGTGAACACTGAAGCTTTCTTT.

This clonotype was seen repeatedly, ten times or more. As an off-target read in a library built for alpha chains, this beta chain has a frequency of little significance. The V call is TRBV7-9, the J call TRBJ2-1; 12 bases fit TRBD1. In germline, CDR1 is SEHNR, CDR2 FQNEAQ (reference sequence). The CDR3 contains 17 residues. J gave up 8 bases and V 3 bases, and 11 bases lay outside the gene matches. CDR3 loop: CASSLNVGQGAAHEQFF. CDR3 bases: TGTGCCAGCAGCTTGAACGTGGGACAGGGGGCTGCCCATGAGCAGTTCTTC.

This clonotype was seen many times. Little can be read into the size of this beta chain, an off-target read in a library designed for alpha chains. This chain joins TRBV28 and TRBJ1-4; tentatively, D is TRBD1 (6 bases). The CDR3 has 14 residues. CDR1 and CDR2 (germline): MDHEN, SYDVKM. V was trimmed by 4 bases and J by 12 bases, leaving 18 bases between them. The DNA for the CDR3 is TGTGCCAGCAGTTCAGGGGTCTTCCCCACACAACTGTTTTTT. Encoded protein: CASSSGVFPTQLFF. Based on the CDR3 plus reference TRBV28 and TRBJ1-4, the full variable domain is DVKVTQSSRYLVKRTGEKVFLECVQDMDHENMFWYRQDPGLGLRLIYFSYDVKMKEKGDIPEGYSVSREKKERFSLILESASTNQTSMYLCASSSGVFPTQLFFGSGTQLSVL.

This clonotype was seen at least ten times. This beta chain represents an off-target read in a library built for alpha chains; its size is of limited meaning. Here the CDR3 DNA reads TGTGCCAGCAGCTTACTGATTGCCTATGGCTACACCTTC. Translating gives CASSLLIAYGYTF. The chain carries TRBV7-2 and TRBJ1-2; D is unclear. CDR3 size: 13 residues. In germline, CDR1 is SGHTA, CDR2 FQGNSA. V lost 2 bases and J 4 bases, leaving 8 bases between the germline ends.

Sample share makes this clonotype medium-sized (0.01 to 0.1%). This beta chain slipped into a library made for alpha chains as a stray read, so its size is not meaningful. The chain recombines TRBV14 with TRBJ2-1; D gene unclear. V was cut by 1 base and J by 4 bases, with 5 bases left in between. CDR3 length: 13 amino acids. Germline values: CDR1 SGHDN, CDR2 FVKESK. CDR3 amino acids: CASSQGGYNEQFF. As DNA, the CDR3 is TGTGCCAGCAGCCAAGGAGGATACAATGAGCAGTTCTTC.

Ten or more counts support this clonotype. Since the library was made to target alpha chains, this beta chain is a stray read and its abundance is not meaningful. V gene TRBV4-1 combines with J gene TRBJ2-1; D might be TRBD1 (6 bases). The CDR3 loop spans 15 amino acids. Germline values: CDR1 MGHRA, CDR2 YSYEKL. Trimming shortened V by 0 bases and J by 4 bases, and 10 bases separated the two germline ends. The DNA for the CDR3 is TGCGCCAGCAGCCAAGACACAGGGCCGTACAATGAGCAGTTCTTC. Its protein is CASSQDTGPYNEQFF.

Points on this clonotype: This beta chain lies outside the target of a library built for alpha chains; its clone size means little. V gene TRBV12-3 or TRBV12-4 combines with J gene TRBJ2-1; 7 nucleotides match TRBD2. V gave up 5 bases and J gave up 10 bases; unmatched junction bases: 11. The length of the CDR3 is 14 residues. The CDR3 loop reads CASSQRGDSLEQFF. CDR3 coding DNA: TGTGCCAGCAGTCAGCGGGGAGATTCGCTGGAGCAGTTCTTC.

This clonotype was picked up many times. A library made for alpha chains picked up this beta chain off target, so its size means little. The chain uses TRBV13 and TRBJ2-3; no firm D call. The V gene's germline CDR1 is PRHDT and CDR2 FYEKMQ (reference sequence). The CDR3 extends over 13 amino acids. The V gene lost 5 bases and the J gene lost 0 bases, with 6 bases spanning the gap. CDR3 protein: CASSLRSTDTQYF. For the CDR3, the DNA is TGTGCCAGCAGCCTCCGGAGCACAGATACGCAGTATTTT.

This clonotype ranks as medium-sized. Since it is a stray read in a library aimed at alpha chains, this beta chain has a size that is not meaningful. The chain is built from TRBV30 and TRBJ1-4; D unresolved. Germline lookup yields CDR1 GTSNPN and CDR2 SVGIG (reference sequence). V dropped 2 bases and J dropped 6 bases, with 16 bases sitting between them. CDR3 length: 15 amino acids. The CDR3 protein is CAWSSGSLWYEKLFF. The CDR3 nucleotides are TGTGCCTGGAGTAGCGGATCCCTGTGGTATGAAAAACTGTTTTTT.

In this sample, this clonotype turned up many times. This beta chain came through as a stray read in a library set up for alpha chains, and its size says little. The rearrangement uses TRBV7-2 and TRBJ2-3; D gene unclear. The germline V gene encodes CDR1 SGHTA and CDR2 FQGNSA. With 2 bases removed from V and 0 bases from J, the gap between germline ends came to 9 bases. CDR3 length: 15 residues. The CDR3 reads CASSLWVRSTDTQYF. For the CDR3, the DNA is TGTGCCAGCAGCTTATGGGTCCGGAGCACAGATACGCAGTATTTT.

In its sample, this clonotype was seen many times. This beta chain appears as a stray read in a library generated for alpha chains; its size is not informative. Here the CDR3 DNA reads TGTGCCAGCACCAGGGGGGGGGCACAAGAGACCCAGTACTTC. This encodes CASTRGGAQETQYF. V gene TRBV28 combines with J gene TRBJ2-5; D may be TRBD1 or TRBD2 (7 bases each). Per the germline V gene, CDR1 is MDHEN and CDR2 is SYDVKM. This CDR3 is built from 14 residues. V was clipped by 7 bases and J by 2 bases, with 14 bases between them.

This clonotype was counted at least ten times. A library prepared for alpha chains yielded this beta chain as an off-target read; its size is of little meaning. The genes are TRBV2 and TRBJ2-7, with 7 bases fitting TRBD2. The V gene end was trimmed by 8 bases and the J gene end by 2 bases; junction bases not matched to a gene: 0. The CDR3 runs to 11 residues. Germline assignment: CDR1 SNHLY and CDR2 FYNNEI. CDR3 sequence reads: CASGTTYEQYF. DNA of the CDR3: TGTGCCAGCGGGACTACCTACGAGCAGTACTTC.

This clonotype was seen at least ten times. Since no conserved phenylalanine or tryptophan closes the CDR3, a read error is the likely cause. The DNA is left out, because the CDR3 cannot be placed on it with certainty; the CDR3 is given as TCRdb lists it. Within a library made for alpha chains, this beta chain is off target, and its count is uninformative. V and J are TRBV6-6 and TRBJ2-1; the D call of TRBD2 is as the table states it, not checked on the DNA. The CDR3 is 13 amino acids in total, end residues counted. Looked up from germline, CDR1 is MNHNY and CDR2 is SVGAGI (reference sequence). The CDR3 is CASSQTPGLVYFG.

This clonotype was seen at least ten times. This beta chain is an unintended read in a library built for alpha chains; its size means little. This chain connects TRBV5-1 to TRBJ2-3; D may be TRBD2 (7 bases). Germline CDR1 reads SGHRS; CDR2 reads YFSETQ. The CDR3 loop spans 18 amino acids. Trimming removed 4 bases at V and 4 bases at J, with 25 bases between. The chain's CDR3 is CASSRGGHFFSGPDTQYF. As DNA, the CDR3 is TGCGCCAGCAGCCGCGGGGGCCACTTTTTTTCCGGGCCAGATACGCAGTATTTT.